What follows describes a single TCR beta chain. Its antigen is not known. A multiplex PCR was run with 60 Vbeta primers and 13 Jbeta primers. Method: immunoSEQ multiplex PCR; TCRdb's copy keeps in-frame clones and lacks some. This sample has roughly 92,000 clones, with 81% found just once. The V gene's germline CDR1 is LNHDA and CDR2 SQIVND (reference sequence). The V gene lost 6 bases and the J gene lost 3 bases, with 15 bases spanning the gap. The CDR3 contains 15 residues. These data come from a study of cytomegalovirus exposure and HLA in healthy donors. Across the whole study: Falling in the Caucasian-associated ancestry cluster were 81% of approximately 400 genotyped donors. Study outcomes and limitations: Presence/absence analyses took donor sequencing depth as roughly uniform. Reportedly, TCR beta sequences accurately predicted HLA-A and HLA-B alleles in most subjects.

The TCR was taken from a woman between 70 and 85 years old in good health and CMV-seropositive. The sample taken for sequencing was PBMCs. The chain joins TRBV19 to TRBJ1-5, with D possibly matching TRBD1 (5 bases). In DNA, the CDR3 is TGTGCCAGTAGAGTTTCCGGGGGTGACAATCAGCCCCAGCATTTT. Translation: CASRVSGGDNQPQHF.